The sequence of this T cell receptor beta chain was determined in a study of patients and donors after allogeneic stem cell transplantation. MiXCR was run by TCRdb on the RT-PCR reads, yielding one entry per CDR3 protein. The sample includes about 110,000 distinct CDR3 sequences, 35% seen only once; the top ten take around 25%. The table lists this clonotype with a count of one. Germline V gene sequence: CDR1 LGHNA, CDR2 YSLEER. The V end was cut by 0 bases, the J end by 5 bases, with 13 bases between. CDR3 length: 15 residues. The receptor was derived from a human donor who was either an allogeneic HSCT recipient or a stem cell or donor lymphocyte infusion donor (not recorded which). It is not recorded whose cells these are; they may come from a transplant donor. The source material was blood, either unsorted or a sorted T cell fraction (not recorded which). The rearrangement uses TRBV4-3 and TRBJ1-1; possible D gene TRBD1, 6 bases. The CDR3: CASSQETGRATEAFF. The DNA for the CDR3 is TGCGCCAGCAGCCAAGAAACAGGGAGAGCGACTGAAGCTTTCTTT.